These 20 T cell receptor beta chains were sequenced from one sample in a study of cytomegalovirus exposure and HLA in healthy donors. The assay was immunoSEQ multiplex PCR, and TCRdb's table has in-frame clones only and misses some. The sample lists some 130,000 clones, 89% occurring once. Sequencing used PBMCs. Receptors were obtained from a woman younger than 35 in good health and CMV-seronegative.

Note on this clone: At the DNA level, this CDR3 is encoded by other sequences in the same sample as well. V gene TRBV5-4 combines with J gene TRBJ1-2; D is undetermined. Germline CDR1 reads SGHNT; CDR2 reads YYREEE (reference sequence). Trimming took off 0 bases at V and 1 base at J, with 4 bases between the two ends. CDR3 length: 13 residues. The CDR3 DNA reads TGTGCCAGCAGCTTGGCCGGTAACTATGGCTACACCTTC. It specifies CASSLAGNYGYTF. The complete variable domain, with remaining parts taken from reference TRBV5-4 and TRBJ1-2, reads ETGVTQSPTHLIKTRGQQVTLRCSSQSGHNTVSWYQQALGQGPQFIFQYYREEENGRGNFPPRFSGLQFPNYSSELNVNALELDDSALYLCASSLAGNYGYTFGSGTRLTVV.

The chain recombines TRBV5-4 with TRBJ2-3, with D perhaps TRBD1 (5 bases). Germline CDR1 and CDR2: SGHNT and YYREEE (reference sequence). V was trimmed by 4 bases and J by 0 bases, leaving 15 bases between them. This CDR3 contains 16 residues. CDR3 DNA: TGTGCCAGCAGCCCCCTCTGGGGCGGTAGCACAGATACGCAGTATTTT. It yields the protein CASSPLWGGSTDTQYF.

The genes are TRBV19 and TRBJ2-5; D unresolved. The CDR3 length is 14 residues. CDR1 is LNHDA and CDR2 is SQIVND in the germline V gene (reference sequence). With 5 bases removed from V and 1 base from J, the gap between germline ends came to 11 bases. The CDR3 is CASSDTAIQETQYF. As DNA, the CDR3 is TGTGCCAGTAGTGATACAGCTATCCAAGAGACCCAGTACTTC.

The chain employs TRBV5-1 and TRBJ1-4; 9 bases agree with TRBD1. V shed 4 bases, J shed 7 bases, and the junction held 8 bases outside the gene matches. The CDR3 spans 15 residues. CDR1 is SGHRS, CDR2 YFSETQ, per germline. In nucleotides, the CDR3 is TGCGCCAGCAGCGGGGGACAGGGATCGCGTGAAAAACTGTTTTTT. Protein product: CASSGGQGSREKLFF.

The chain links TRBV11-2 to TRBJ2-3, with D hard to call. The CDR3 is 10 residues long. V was clipped by 8 bases and J by 6 bases, with 6 bases between them. From germline, CDR1 is SGHAT and CDR2 FQNNGV. In DNA, the CDR3 is TGTGCCAGCGGAGTGGATACGCAGTATTTT. Translating it yields CASGVDTQYF.

For the CDR3, the DNA is TGCGCCAGCAGCTTGTACCCGGGACAGGGAGAGAGAAACATTCAGTACTTC. Translation: CASSLYPGQGERNIQYF. The chain uses TRBV5-1 and TRBJ2-4, with TRBD1 matching over 9 bases. V was clipped by 1 base and J by 6 bases; unmatched bases: 11. CDR3 length: 17 residues. Germline V gene lookup returns CDR1 SGHRS and CDR2 YFSETQ.

The J gene is TRBJ1-1, the V gene TRBV4-2, with D possibly matching TRBD1 (6 bases). Trimming left V 0 bases short and J 5 bases short, with 13 bases between. Looked up from germline, CDR1 is LGHNA and CDR2 is YNFKEQ. CDR3 size: 15 residues. The CDR3 sequence is CASSQEGGGGTEAFF. CDR3 bases: TGTGCCAGCAGCCAAGAGGGCGGGGGCGGGACTGAAGCTTTCTTT.

V and J are TRBV5-1 and TRBJ2-7; the D gene is possibly TRBD1 (6 bases). V lost 3 bases, J lost 6 bases, and 16 bases lay in between. The germline V gene has CDR1 SGHRS and CDR2 YFSETQ. The CDR3 has 14 amino acids. The CDR3 DNA is TGCGCCAGCAGCTACCAACAGGGTTCGGGCGAGCAGTACTTC. Protein: CASSYQQGSGEQYF.

This rearrangement joins TRBV5-6 to TRBJ2-7; TRBD1 aligns across 10 bases. The CDR3 loop spans 17 amino acids. V was clipped by 0 bases and J by 0 bases; unmatched bases: 6. Germline V gene data show CDR1 as SGHDT and CDR2 as YYEEEE. The CDR3 loop reads CASSLVRGTGDSYEQYF. CDR3 DNA sequence: TGTGCCAGCAGCTTGGTTAGGGGGACAGGGGACTCCTACGAGCAGTACTTC.

The rearrangement links TRBV5-4 to TRBJ2-1; 9 nucleotides align to TRBD2. The V segment lost 4 bases and the J segment 16 bases; nucleotides outside the gene matches: 18. Germline V gene sequence: CDR1 SGHNT, CDR2 YYREEE (reference sequence). The CDR3 runs 15 residues. The CDR3 reads CASSGQAGGYPIPFF. The CDR3 DNA is TGTGCCAGCAGCGGACAAGCGGGGGGTTACCCTATCCCCTTCTTC.

The J gene is TRBJ2-3, the V gene TRBV5-6; D uncertain. Deletions cut 6 bases from V and 0 bases from J, with 11 bases between. Germline CDR1 reads SGHDT; CDR2 reads YYEEEE. The CDR3 extends over 14 amino acids. The CDR3 nucleotides read TGTGCCAGCAAGATGATGGCTAGCACAGATACGCAGTATTTT. It encodes CASKMMASTDTQYF.

This rearrangement joins TRBV7-9 to TRBJ2-7; 8 bases align to TRBD1. This CDR3 is 16 amino acids long. Germline V gene sequence: CDR1 SEHNR, CDR2 FQNEAQ (reference sequence). V was pared by 4 bases and J by 1 base, with 9 bases of the junction left unmatched. CDR3 sequence: CASSSPRDRRSYEQYF. DNA for the CDR3: TGTGCCAGCAGCTCCCCTCGGGACAGGAGATCCTACGAGCAGTACTTC.

The V gene is TRBV10-3, the J gene TRBJ2-3; the match to TRBD2 covers 8 bases. The CDR3 is 15 residues long. V gave up 2 bases and J gave up 2 bases; unmatched junction bases: 3. Germline loops: CDR1 ENHRY, CDR2 SYGVKD. The CDR3 protein is CAISEDGGDTDTQYF. The CDR3 bases are TGTGCCATCAGTGAGGACGGGGGGGACACAGATACGCAGTATTTT.

This chain connects TRBV7-6 to TRBJ2-5, with 11 bases lining up with TRBD2. Looked up from germline, CDR1 is SGHVS and CDR2 is FNYEAQ. The CDR3 loop spans 16 amino acids. Trimming took 6 bases from V and 1 from J; bases not matched to a gene: 7. CDR3 nucleotide sequence: TGTGCCAGCAGTCCCACTAGCGGGGGTGGCCAAGAGACCCAGTACTTC. It specifies CASSPTSGGGQETQYF.

The CDR3 DNA sequence: TGTGCCAGCAGCTTAAGGTCTGGGAGAAACACCGGGGAGCTGTTTTTT. Translating it yields CASSLRSGRNTGELFF. The V and J genes are TRBV11-3 and TRBJ2-2; D is possibly TRBD2 (5 bases). This CDR3 spans 16 amino acids. Germline CDR1 SGHNT, CDR2 YENEEA. Trimming took off 2 bases at V and 2 bases at J, with 12 bases between the two ends.

The V and J genes are TRBV5-1 and TRBJ2-1, with a tentative D call TRBD1 (6 bases). Deletions cut 3 bases from V and 3 bases from J, with 10 bases between. Germline values: CDR1 SGHRS, CDR2 YFSETQ. The CDR3 extends over 14 amino acids. Written as DNA, the CDR3 is TGCGCCAGCAGCTCCCAGGACAGCTACAATGAGCAGTTCTTC. It yields the protein CASSSQDSYNEQFF.

V gene TRBV5-1 combines with J gene TRBJ1-2, with a weak D call TRBD1 (6 bases). CDR3 length: 17 amino acids. CDR1 is SGHRS, CDR2 YFSETQ, per germline. With 1 base removed from V and 8 bases from J, the gap between germline ends came to 24 bases. The DNA for the CDR3 is TGCGCCAGCAGCTTGTCCACAGGGCGCAGTGCTAGTATAGGCTACACCTTC. Translated: CASSLSTGRSASIGYTF.

This clone appeared a single time. The V and J genes are TRBV6-5 and TRBJ1-3, with D unclear. V lost 5 bases to trimming and J lost 6 bases, with 17 bases between them. In germline, CDR1 is MNHEY, CDR2 SVGAGI. The CDR3 runs to 15 residues. CDR3 protein: CASSPTLYSANTIYF. CDR3 DNA sequence: TGTGCCAGCAGTCCAACTCTGTATAGTGCAAACACCATATATTTT.

This clone has only one observation. The V gene is TRBV7-3, the J gene TRBJ1-1; D may be TRBD1 (6 bases). Trimming shortened V by 4 bases and J by 1 base, and 10 bases separated the two germline ends. Germline V gene sequence: CDR1 SGHTA, CDR2 FQGTGA. This CDR3 contains 14 residues. This chain's CDR3 is CASSSSGENTEAFF. CDR3 bases: TGTGCCAGCAGCTCTTCAGGGGAGAACACTGAAGCTTTCTTT.

This rearrangement joins TRBV6-1 to TRBJ1-2; 9 nucleotides match TRBD1. The CDR3 has 12 amino acids. Germline V CDR1 and CDR2: MNHNS, SASEGT. V dropped 7 bases and J dropped 10; count of bases not matched to a gene: 7. The CDR3 loop reads CASTDRGSNYTF. Here the CDR3 DNA reads TGTGCCAGCACGGACAGGGGCTCTAACTACACCTTC.